This TCR beta chain derives from a study of tumor-infiltrating lymphocytes in oesophageal squamous cell carcinoma. MiXCR, run by TCRdb on the PCR reads, gives a single entry per CDR3 protein. The sample lists 10,000 to 12,000 distinct CDR3 sequences, roughly 57% occurring once. The sample holds a few counts of this clonotype. Trimming shortened V by 5 bases and J by 0 bases, and 10 bases separated the two germline ends. Germline lookup yields CDR1 SGHVS and CDR2 FNYEAQ. The CDR3 is 15 residues long. This sequence originates from a female donor with esophageal squamous cell carcinoma. The genes are TRBV7-6 and TRBJ1-4, with D unresolved. Sequencing input: esophageal tumor tissue. The CDR3 nucleotides read TGTGCCAGCAGCCCAAGTATTGCAACTAATGAAAAACTGTTTTTT. Residues: CASSPSIATNEKLFF.